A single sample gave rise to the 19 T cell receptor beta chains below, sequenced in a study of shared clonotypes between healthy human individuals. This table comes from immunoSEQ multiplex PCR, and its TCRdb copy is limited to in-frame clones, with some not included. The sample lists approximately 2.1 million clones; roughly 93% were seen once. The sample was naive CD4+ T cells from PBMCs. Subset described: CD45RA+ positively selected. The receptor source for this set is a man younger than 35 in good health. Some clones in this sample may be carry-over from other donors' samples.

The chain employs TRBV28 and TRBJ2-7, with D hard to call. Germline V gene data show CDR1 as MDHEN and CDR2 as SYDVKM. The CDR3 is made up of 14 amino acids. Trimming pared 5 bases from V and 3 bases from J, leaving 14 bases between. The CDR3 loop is CASSRYGSIYEQYF. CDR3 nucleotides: TGTGCCAGCAGTAGATATGGCTCCATCTACGAGCAGTACTTC. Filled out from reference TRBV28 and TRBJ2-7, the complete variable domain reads DVKVTQSSRYLVKRTGEKVFLECVQDMDHENMFWYRQDPGLGLRLIYFSYDVKMKEKGDIPEGYSVSREKKERFSLILESASTNQTSMYLCASSRYGSIYEQYFGPGTRLTVT.

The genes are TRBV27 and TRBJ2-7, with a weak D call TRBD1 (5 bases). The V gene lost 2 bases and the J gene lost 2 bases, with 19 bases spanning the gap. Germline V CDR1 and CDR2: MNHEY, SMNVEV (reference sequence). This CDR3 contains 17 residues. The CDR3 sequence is CASSLKVPFQGTYEQYF. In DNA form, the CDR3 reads TGTGCCAGCAGTTTAAAGGTGCCTTTTCAGGGAACCTACGAGCAGTACTTC.

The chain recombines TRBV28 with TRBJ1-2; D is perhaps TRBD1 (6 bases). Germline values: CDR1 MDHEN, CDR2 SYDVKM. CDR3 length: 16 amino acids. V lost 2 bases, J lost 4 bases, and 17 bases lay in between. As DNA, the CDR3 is TGTGCCAGCAGTTTAGGGGGACAACAATCCACCTATGGCTACACCTTC. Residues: CASSLGGQQSTYGYTF.

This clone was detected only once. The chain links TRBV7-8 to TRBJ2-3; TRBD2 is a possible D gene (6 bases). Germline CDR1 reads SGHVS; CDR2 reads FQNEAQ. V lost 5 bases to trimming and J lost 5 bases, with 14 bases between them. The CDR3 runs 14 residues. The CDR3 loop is CASSVEGRGDTQYF. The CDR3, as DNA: TGTGCCAGCAGCGTGGAGGGCCGGGGAGATACGCAGTATTTT.

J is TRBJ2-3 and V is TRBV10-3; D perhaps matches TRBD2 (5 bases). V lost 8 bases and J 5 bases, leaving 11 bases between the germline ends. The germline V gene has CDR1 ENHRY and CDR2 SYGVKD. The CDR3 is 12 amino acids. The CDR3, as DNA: TGTGCCATCGGGGAGCTAGGAGATACGCAGTATTTT. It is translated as CAIGELGDTQYF.

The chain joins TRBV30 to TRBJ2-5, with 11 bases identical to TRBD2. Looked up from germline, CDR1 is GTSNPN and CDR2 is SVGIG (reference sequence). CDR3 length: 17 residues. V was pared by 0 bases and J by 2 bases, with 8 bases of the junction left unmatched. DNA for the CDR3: TGTGCCTGGAGTGTAAGGAGAACTAGCGGGAGTCAAGAGACCCAGTACTTC. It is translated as CAWSVRRTSGSQETQYF.

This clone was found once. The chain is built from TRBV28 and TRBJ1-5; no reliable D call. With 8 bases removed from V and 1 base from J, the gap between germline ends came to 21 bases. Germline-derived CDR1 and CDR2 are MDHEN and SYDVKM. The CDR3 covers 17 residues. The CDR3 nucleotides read TGTGCCAGCGTGAGGTGGACGGCATTTGGAAGCAATCAGCCCCAGCATTTT. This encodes CASVRWTAFGSNQPQHF.

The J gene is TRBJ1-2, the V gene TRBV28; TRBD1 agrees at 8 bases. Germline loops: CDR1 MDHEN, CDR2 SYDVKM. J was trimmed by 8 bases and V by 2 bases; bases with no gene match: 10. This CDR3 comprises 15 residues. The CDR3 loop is CASSLPDRGMKGYTF. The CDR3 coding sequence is TGTGCCAGCAGTTTACCCGACAGGGGAATGAAAGGCTACACCTTC.

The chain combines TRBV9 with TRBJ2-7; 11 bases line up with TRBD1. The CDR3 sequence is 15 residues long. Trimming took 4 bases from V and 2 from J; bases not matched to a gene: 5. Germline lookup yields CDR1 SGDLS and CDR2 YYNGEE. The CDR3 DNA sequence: TGTGCCAGCAGCACTGGGGACAGGGGGACCTACGAGCAGTACTTC. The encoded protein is CASSTGDRGTYEQYF.

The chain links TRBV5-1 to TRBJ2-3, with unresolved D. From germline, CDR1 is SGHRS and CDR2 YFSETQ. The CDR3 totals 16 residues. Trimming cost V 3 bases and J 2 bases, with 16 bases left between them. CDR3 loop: CASSYSGPPLTDTQYF. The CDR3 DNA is TGCGCCAGCAGCTACTCCGGACCTCCCCTCACAGATACGCAGTATTTT.

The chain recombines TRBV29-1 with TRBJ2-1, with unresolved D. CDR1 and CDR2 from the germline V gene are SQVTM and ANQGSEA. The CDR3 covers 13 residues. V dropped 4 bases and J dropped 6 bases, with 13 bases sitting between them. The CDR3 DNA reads TGCAGCGTTGTTAGGCCCCTAAGCAATGAGCAGTTCTTC. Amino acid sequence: CSVVRPLSNEQFF.

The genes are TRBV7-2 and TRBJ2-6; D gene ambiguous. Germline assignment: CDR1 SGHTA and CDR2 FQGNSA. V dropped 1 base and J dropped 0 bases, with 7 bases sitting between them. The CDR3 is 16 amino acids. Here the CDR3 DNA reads TGTGCCAGCAGCTTAGAAGGGCTCTCTGGGGCCAACGTCCTGACTTTC. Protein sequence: CASSLEGLSGANVLTF.

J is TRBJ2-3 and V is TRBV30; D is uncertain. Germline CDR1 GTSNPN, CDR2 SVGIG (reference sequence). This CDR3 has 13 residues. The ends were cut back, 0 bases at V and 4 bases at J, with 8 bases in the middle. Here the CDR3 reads CAWSVIAADTQYF. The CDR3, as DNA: TGTGCCTGGAGTGTAATCGCCGCAGATACGCAGTATTTT.

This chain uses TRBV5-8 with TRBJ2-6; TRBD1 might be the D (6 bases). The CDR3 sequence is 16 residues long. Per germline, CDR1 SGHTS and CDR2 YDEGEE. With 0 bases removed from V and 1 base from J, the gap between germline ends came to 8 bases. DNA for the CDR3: TGTGCCAGCAGCTTGGACAGGGCGTCTGGGGCCAACGTCCTGACTTTC. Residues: CASSLDRASGANVLTF. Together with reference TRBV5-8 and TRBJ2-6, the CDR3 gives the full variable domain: EAGVTQSPTHLIKTRGQQATLRCSPISGHTSVYWYQQALGLGLQFLLWYDEGEERNRGNFPPRFSGRQFPNYSSELNVNALELEDSALYLCASSLDRASGANVLTFGAGSRLTVL.

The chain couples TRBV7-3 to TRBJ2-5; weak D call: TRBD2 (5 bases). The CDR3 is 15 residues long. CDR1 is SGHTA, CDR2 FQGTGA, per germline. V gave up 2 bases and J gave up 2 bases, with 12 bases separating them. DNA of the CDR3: TGTGCCAGCAGCTTATTGGTCGGGGTACAAGAGACCCAGTACTTC. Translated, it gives CASSLLVGVQETQYF.

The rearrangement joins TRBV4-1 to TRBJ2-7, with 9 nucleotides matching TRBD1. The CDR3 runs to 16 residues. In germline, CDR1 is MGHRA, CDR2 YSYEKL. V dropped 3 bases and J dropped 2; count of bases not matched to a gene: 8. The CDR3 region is CASSQQSGDRAYEQYF. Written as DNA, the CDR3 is TGCGCCAGCAGCCAGCAAAGCGGGGACAGGGCCTACGAGCAGTACTTC.

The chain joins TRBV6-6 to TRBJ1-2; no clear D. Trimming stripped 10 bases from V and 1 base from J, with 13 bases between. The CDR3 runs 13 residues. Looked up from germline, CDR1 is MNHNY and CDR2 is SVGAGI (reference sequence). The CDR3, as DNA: TGTGCCACCCAGTTCGTGGATAACTATGGCTACACCTTC. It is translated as CATQFVDNYGYTF.

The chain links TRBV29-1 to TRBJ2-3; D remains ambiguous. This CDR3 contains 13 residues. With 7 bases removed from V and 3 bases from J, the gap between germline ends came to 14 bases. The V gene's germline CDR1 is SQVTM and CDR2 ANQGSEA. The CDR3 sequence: CSGATGPTDTQYF. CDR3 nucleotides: TGCAGCGGGGCCACCGGGCCTACAGATACGCAGTATTTT.

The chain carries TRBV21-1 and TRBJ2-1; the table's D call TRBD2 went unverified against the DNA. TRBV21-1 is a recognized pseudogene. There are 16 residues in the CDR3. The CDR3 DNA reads TGTGCCAGCACCCCAAGGGCTAGCGGGAGTCACAATGAGCAGTTCTTC. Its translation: CASTPRASGSHNEQFF.